One and the same sample provided the 17 T cell receptor beta chains below, sequenced in a study of shared clonotypes between healthy human individuals. Profiled with immunoSEQ multiplex PCR; TCRdb holds only in-frame clones, not every one. The table includes 2 million or so clones, roughly 94% detected once. The sample comprised naive CD4+ T cells sorted from blood. Subset noted: CD45RA+ positively selected. All receptors come from a man aged 18-30 years in good health.

The rearrangement uses TRBV2 and TRBJ2-2; 9 nucleotides match TRBD1. The CDR3 is made up of 15 amino acids. From germline, CDR1 is SNHLY and CDR2 FYNNEI. Trimming took 7 bases from V and 5 from J; bases not matched to a gene: 8. This CDR3 reads CASIEDRGVTGELFF. CDR3 in DNA: TGTGCCAGCATCGAGGACAGGGGAGTAACCGGGGAGCTGTTTTTT.

This clone has just one count. CDR3 nucleotide sequence: TGTGCCAGCACCCTATTCAGAATGAACACTGAAGCTTTCTTT. Amino acid sequence: CASTLFRMNTEAFF. The chain couples TRBV6-1 to TRBJ1-1; D is uncertain. V dropped 7 bases and J dropped 0 bases, with 12 bases sitting between them. Germline V gene sequence: CDR1 MNHNS, CDR2 SASEGT. CDR3 size: 14 residues.

The CDR3, as DNA: TGTGCCAGCAGTTTACTAGCGGGCCGACTCTCCTACGAGCAGTACTTC. This sequence encodes CASSLLAGRLSYEQYF. The chain is built from TRBV27 and TRBJ2-7, with 8 bases matching TRBD2. Germline V CDR1 and CDR2: MNHEY, SMNVEV (reference sequence). Trimming removed 2 bases from V and 0 bases from J; junction bases left unmatched: 6. The CDR3 covers 16 residues.

Regarding this clone: Other DNA sequences of this sample code for an identical CDR3. The CDR3 DNA reads TGCAGTGCCCGAAGGGCCGGGGAGCTGTTTTTT. This encodes CSARRAGELFF. V usage is TRBV20-1 and J usage is TRBJ2-2; D gene uncertain. The length of the CDR3 is 11 residues. Trimming took 6 bases from V and 6 from J, leaving 8 bases between them. Germline V gene lookup returns CDR1 DFQATT and CDR2 SNEGSKA (reference sequence).

This clone was seen only once. The rearrangement joins TRBV19 to TRBJ2-1, with 8 bases that match TRBD2. Germline CDR1 reads LNHDA; CDR2 reads SQIVND (reference sequence). This CDR3 is 17 amino acids long. The junction had 11 bases not matched to a gene; V was cut back by 3 bases and J by 4 bases. The CDR3 bases are TGTGCCAGTAGTATTTTCCTGGCGGAGCGGGGGTACAATGAGCAGTTCTTC. Encoded protein: CASSIFLAERGYNEQFF.

This clone was seen a handful of times. The J gene is TRBJ2-5, the V gene TRBV5-1, with 9 bases lining up with TRBD1. The J call may not be correct, given that the DNA end is closer to TRBJ2-7. This CDR3 spans 16 amino acids. The V gene's germline CDR1 is SGHRS and CDR2 YFSETQ. The CDR3 coding sequence is TGCGCCAGCAGCTCGACCGGGACAGGGTTGTTGGACGAGCAGTACTTC. Translation: CASSSTGTGLLDEQYF.

CDR3 bases: TGTGCCAGCAGCCTTGGACAGAAAGGGGGCAATGAGCAGTTCTTC. It specifies CASSLGQKGGNEQFF. The chain joins TRBV11-2 to TRBJ2-1, with D maybe TRBD1 (6 bases). Trimming took 5 bases from V and 6 from J, leaving 17 bases between them. Germline CDR1 reads SGHAT; CDR2 reads FQNNGV. This CDR3 has 15 residues.

The J gene is TRBJ2-5, the V gene TRBV25-1, with a weak D call TRBD2 (5 bases). There are 15 residues in the CDR3. Trimming removed 4 bases at V and 5 bases at J, with 17 bases between. Germline CDR1 is MGHDK and CDR2 is SYGVNS. CDR3 region: CASSVGKAIFETQYF. CDR3 DNA: TGTGCCAGCAGTGTCGGGAAGGCGATATTCGAGACCCAGTACTTC.

The V call is TRBV27, the J call TRBJ1-2; D unresolved. Germline-derived CDR1 and CDR2 are MNHEY and SMNVEV (reference sequence). This CDR3 is built from 13 residues. V was shortened by 4 bases and J by 5 bases, with 11 bases between the two germline ends. CDR3 protein: CASSSTKGYGYTF. The CDR3 DNA sequence: TGTGCCAGCAGTTCCACCAAAGGGTATGGCTACACCTTC.

The genes are TRBV7-6 and TRBJ1-4, with D possibly being TRBD1 (6 bases). The germline V and J ends were trimmed by 5 bases and 7 bases, with 14 bases remaining between them. The CDR3 has 14 residues. Germline CDR1 is SGHVS and CDR2 is FNYEAQ. CDR3 region: CASSQTGMGEKLFF. CDR3 nucleotide sequence: TGTGCCAGCAGCCAAACAGGGATGGGTGAAAAACTGTTTTTT.

The chain recombines TRBV7-2 with TRBJ2-5, with unresolved D. The CDR3 runs to 13 residues. Germline-derived CDR1 and CDR2 are SGHTA and FQGNSA. Trimming took 2 bases from V and 4 from J, leaving 8 bases between them. This CDR3 reads CASSLNWRETQYF. The DNA of the CDR3 is TGTGCCAGCAGCTTAAACTGGAGAGAGACCCAGTACTTC.

This clone was detected once. V gene TRBV2 combines with J gene TRBJ2-3; TRBD2 matches at 11 bases. V lost 5 bases and J lost 5; bases outside the gene matches: 12. The germline V gene encodes CDR1 SNHLY and CDR2 FYNNEI. The CDR3 is 17 residues long. The CDR3 here is CASSLDGLAGGKDTQYF. The CDR3 region has the DNA TGTGCCAGCAGTTTGGACGGTCTAGCGGGGGGTAAAGATACGCAGTATTTT.

The rearrangement joins TRBV9 to TRBJ2-7, with D possibly TRBD2 on 6 matching bases. The V gene's germline CDR1 is SGDLS and CDR2 YYNGEE. V was shortened by 0 bases and J by 2 bases, with 12 bases between the two germline ends. The CDR3 extends over 15 amino acids. In DNA form, the CDR3 reads TGTGCCAGCAGCGTAGGAACGGGGGAAACCTACGAGCAGTACTTC. Its translation is CASSVGTGETYEQYF. Based on the CDR3 plus reference TRBV9 and TRBJ2-7, the full variable domain is DSGVTQTPKHLITATGQRVTLRCSPRSGDLSVYWYQQSLDQGLQFLIQYYNGEERAKGNILERFSAQQFPDLHSELNLSSLELGDSALYFCASSVGTGETYEQYFGPGTRLTVT.

This chain connects TRBV9 to TRBJ1-2; TRBD1 matches 7 bases. The CDR3 runs 15 residues. Germline values: CDR1 SGDLS, CDR2 YYNGEE. V dropped 2 bases and J dropped 6; count of bases not matched to a gene: 10. The CDR3 bases are TGTGCCAGCAGCGTGACCCGACAGGGCGGGGATGGCTACACCTTC. Protein sequence: CASSVTRQGGDGYTF.

This clone was recorded only once. This chain connects TRBV20-1 to TRBJ2-1; D is undetermined. The V and J ends lost 1 base and 7 bases respectively, with 5 bases between them. CDR1 and CDR2 (germline): DFQATT, SNEGSKA (reference sequence). The CDR3 is 11 amino acids. CDR3 region: CSARVRNEQFF. The DNA for the CDR3 is TGCAGTGCTAGAGTTAGAAATGAGCAGTTCTTC.

This clone came up once. The chain links TRBV18 to TRBJ2-7; TRBD1 matches 7 bases. J gave up 0 bases and V 5 bases, and 4 bases lay outside the gene matches. Germline-derived CDR1 and CDR2 are KGHSH and LQKENI. The CDR3 extends over 14 amino acids. This chain's CDR3 is CASSNRGTSYEQYF. In nucleotides, the CDR3 is TGTGCCAGCTCAAACAGGGGAACCTCCTACGAGCAGTACTTC.

This clone was seen only once. The chain has TRBV29-1 and TRBJ2-5; 11 bases map to TRBD1. The V gene end was trimmed by 8 bases and the J gene end by 3 bases; junction bases not matched to a gene: 8. Germline values: CDR1 SQVTM, CDR2 ANQGSEA. CDR3 length equals 14 residues. The CDR3 DNA reads as TGCAGCAGCCGGGACAGGGGGAAAAAAGAGACCCAGTACTTC. It codes for CSSRDRGKKETQYF.